This T cell receptor (beta chain) was sequenced for a study of T cell changes during pregnancy in multiple sclerosis. Germline V gene lookup returns CDR1 SGHNT and CDR2 YYREEE (reference sequence). This CDR3 comprises 14 residues. V dropped 4 bases and J dropped 4 bases, with 15 bases sitting between them. Here immunoSEQ multiplex PCR was the method, and the copy in TCRdb shows in-frame clones only, minus some. Of some 20,000 clones detected, 75% to 95% appear once; the ten largest clones hold 0.67%. The J gene is TRBJ2-7, the V gene TRBV5-4; D is perhaps TRBD1 (6 bases). This clonotype was obtained from a female donor in good health, enrolled as a control in a pregnancy study. The source was CD4+ T cells from peripheral blood mononuclear cells, collected in the third trimester of pregnancy. CDR3 protein: CASSPGWGPYEQYF. DNA of the CDR3: TGTGCCAGCAGCCCGGGGTGGGGGCCATACGAGCAGTACTTC.